The 32 T cell receptor beta chains below all came from one sample that was sequenced in a study of T cells in narcolepsy. The data were produced by immunoSEQ multiplex PCR, yet TCRdb's version contains in-frame clones alone and is incomplete. Here the sample spans approximately 30,000 clones, around nine tenths being singletons. The sample taken for sequencing was CD45RA- memory CD4+ T cells from PBMCs. These receptor sequences come from a human donor with narcolepsy.

This clone was counted between two and nine times. The gene calls are TRBV7-2 and TRBJ2-7; D might be TRBD2 (6 bases). CDR1 and CDR2 (germline): SGHTA, FQGNSA. The CDR3 extends over 14 amino acids. The V gene lost 4 bases and the J gene lost 3 bases, with 13 bases spanning the gap. CDR3 sequence (DNA): TGTGCCAGCAGCTCCGGGCCCGGGGGCTACGAGCAGTACTTC. Translating gives CASSSGPGGYEQYF. The whole variable domain, filled in from reference TRBV7-2 and TRBJ2-7, reads GAGVSQSPSNKVTEKGKDVELRCDPISGHTALYWYRQSLGQGLEFLIYFQGNSAPDKSGLPSDRFSAERTGGSVSTLTIQRTQQEDSAVYLCASSSGPGGYEQYFGPGTRLTVT.

V gene TRBV10-2 combines with J gene TRBJ2-3; TRBD1 matches at 8 bases. This CDR3 has 15 residues. V shed 2 bases, J shed 0 bases, and the junction held 1 base outside the gene matches. Germline V lookup: CDR1 WSHSY, CDR2 SAAADI. CDR3 loop: CASSETGGSTDTQYF. The CDR3 coding sequence is TGCGCCAGCAGTGAGACAGGGGGAAGCACAGATACGCAGTATTTT.

This sequence joins TRBV6-1 and TRBJ1-2; D may be TRBD1 (5 bases). The germline V gene has CDR1 MNHNS and CDR2 SASEGT. Trimming stripped 6 bases from V and 4 bases from J, with 15 bases between. This CDR3 comprises 14 residues. CDR3 in amino acids: CASREKQESYGYTF. The CDR3 DNA reads as TGTGCCAGCAGAGAAAAACAGGAGTCCTATGGCTACACCTTC.

The rearrangement uses TRBV9 and TRBJ2-5; a weak D match, TRBD2 (7 bases). Deletions cut 2 bases from V and 2 bases from J, with 16 bases between. The CDR3 length is 16 residues. Per the germline V gene, CDR1 is SGDLS and CDR2 is YYNGEE. CDR3 in DNA: TGTGCCAGCAGCGTGGGGGGGCGCTTCGAACAAGAGACCCAGTACTTC. Translated, it gives CASSVGGRFEQETQYF.

Here the CDR3 DNA reads TGTGCCAGCAGCCCTTATGGACAGGGGGGCGATGGCTACACCTTC. Encoded protein: CASSPYGQGGDGYTF. V is TRBV6-5 and J is TRBJ1-2, with 10 bases aligning to TRBD1. Trimming took 6 bases from V and 6 from J; bases not matched to a gene: 10. The germline V gene has CDR1 MNHEY and CDR2 SVGAGI. The CDR3 covers 15 residues.

This chain connects TRBV7-6 to TRBJ1-5; D is unresolved. The V end lost 4 bases, the J end lost 0 bases, and 7 bases lay between the germline ends. Germline V gives CDR1 SGHVS, CDR2 FNYEAQ. The CDR3 is 14 residues long. This chain's CDR3 is CASSSVDSNQPQHF. The CDR3 coding sequence is TGTGCCAGCAGCTCCGTCGATAGCAATCAGCCCCAGCATTTT.

The V and J genes are TRBV6-1 and TRBJ1-4; 12 bases match TRBD1. The CDR3 loop spans 15 amino acids. The germline V gene encodes CDR1 MNHNS and CDR2 SASEGT. J lost 8 bases, V lost 3 bases, and 4 bases had no gene match. The CDR3 loop reads CASSDPGTGGEKLFF. CDR3 nucleotide sequence: TGTGCCAGCAGTGATCCCGGGACAGGGGGCGAAAAACTGTTTTTT.

This rearrangement joins TRBV7-6 to TRBJ1-1; D unclear. This CDR3 region has 14 residues. Trimming cost V 5 bases and J 0 bases, with 10 bases left between them. CDR1 SGHVS and CDR2 FNYEAQ come from the germline V gene. This CDR3 reads CASSPRGLNTEAFF. The CDR3 DNA sequence: TGTGCCAGCAGCCCACGTGGCCTGAACACTGAAGCTTTCTTT.

This clone is a singleton in its sample. The chain combines TRBV6-1 with TRBJ2-5, with TRBD2 as a possible D gene (6 bases). The germline V and J ends were trimmed by 3 bases and 7 bases, with 12 bases remaining between them. The length of the CDR3 is 13 residues. Germline CDR1 reads MNHNS; CDR2 reads SASEGT. In DNA form, the CDR3 reads TGTGCCAGCAGTGACGGGACTCAACGGACCCAGTACTTC. Protein: CASSDGTQRTQYF.

On this clone itself: One junction end does not reproduce the germline sequence, and a read error may be involved. The chain carries TRBV6-5 and TRBJ2-7; 12 bases agree with TRBD1. Germline CDR1 MNHEY, CDR2 SVGAGI. The CDR3 extends over 14 amino acids. The CDR3 reads CASSYLTPGQGAVW. In nucleotides, the CDR3 is TGTGCCAGCAGTTACCTAACACCGGGACAGGGGGCGGTCTGG.

The chain joins TRBV10-2 to TRBJ2-2; a weak D match, TRBD2 (6 bases). Germline values: CDR1 WSHSY, CDR2 SAAADI. V was pared by 6 bases and J by 2 bases, with 13 bases between. The CDR3 runs 15 residues. CDR3 amino acids: CASRASVPNTGELFF. The DNA of the CDR3 is TGCGCCAGCAGGGCTAGCGTCCCTAACACCGGGGAGCTGTTTTTT.

The chain combines TRBV6-1 with TRBJ1-5, with TRBD1 matching 7 bases. The CDR3 is made up of 13 amino acids. The V gene end was trimmed by 5 bases and the J gene end by 6 bases; junction bases not matched to a gene: 4. From germline, CDR1 is MNHNS and CDR2 SASEGT. The CDR3 region has the DNA TGTGCCAGCAGTTCCGGGACAGTTCAGCCCCAGCATTTT. It specifies CASSSGTVQPQHF.

The rearrangement joins TRBV9 to TRBJ2-2; D unresolved. Trimming took off 0 bases at V and 1 base at J, with 4 bases between the two ends. The V gene's germline CDR1 is SGDLS and CDR2 YYNGEE. The length of the CDR3 is 14 residues. The CDR3 reads CASSVDGNTGELFF. CDR3 DNA: TGTGCCAGCAGCGTAGACGGGAACACCGGGGAGCTGTTTTTT.

The chain uses TRBV4-2 and TRBJ2-1; 9 bases map to TRBD2. Germline CDR1 LGHNA, CDR2 YNFKEQ. The CDR3 totals 16 residues. V shed 0 bases, J shed 4 bases, and the junction held 4 bases outside the gene matches. This CDR3 reads CASSQEPAGGYNEQFF. CDR3 sequence (DNA): TGTGCCAGCAGCCAAGAGCCGGCGGGGGGGTACAATGAGCAGTTCTTC.

The V gene is TRBV11-1, the J gene TRBJ2-7; D gene unclear. CDR1 and CDR2 (germline): SGHAT, FQDESV (reference sequence). CDR3 size: 13 residues. Trimming took 5 bases from V and 1 from J, leaving 9 bases between them. This chain's CDR3 is CASSMDRSYEQYF. Here the CDR3 DNA reads TGTGCCAGCAGCATGGACCGATCCTACGAGCAGTACTTC.

The chain is built from TRBV10-3 and TRBJ1-6, with D hard to call. Germline values: CDR1 ENHRY, CDR2 SYGVKD. The CDR3 is made up of 12 amino acids. V was cut by 8 bases and J by 9 bases, with 11 bases left in between. CDR3 bases: TGTGCCATCCGCGGTGATGGTTCACCCCTCCACTTT. Its protein is CAIRGDGSPLHF.

The V call is TRBV11-3, the J call TRBJ2-4; 7 nucleotides align to TRBD1. V dropped 4 bases and J dropped 8; count of bases not matched to a gene: 8. Germline CDR1 is SGHNT and CDR2 is YENEEA. CDR3 length: 14 amino acids. The CDR3 DNA reads TGTGCCAGCAGCTCCCGACAGGGAAGCGACATTCAGTACTTC. Translating gives CASSSRQGSDIQYF.

The V and J genes are TRBV5-4 and TRBJ2-1; 10 positions agree with TRBD2. The germline V gene encodes CDR1 SGHNT and CDR2 YYREEE (reference sequence). The CDR3 sequence is 14 residues long. V shed 6 bases and J 4 bases; nucleotides not matched to a gene: 4. The CDR3 loop reads CASTPAGGYNEQFF. In nucleotides, the CDR3 is TGTGCCAGCACCCCAGCGGGGGGGTACAATGAGCAGTTCTTC.

This clone came up once. V and J are TRBV5-4 and TRBJ2-1, with D hard to call. CDR3 size: 15 residues. With 4 bases removed from V and 0 bases from J, the gap between germline ends came to 11 bases. The germline gives CDR1 SGHNT, CDR2 YYREEE (reference sequence). CDR3 DNA sequence: TGTGCCAGCAGCGAGGCGTCCCGCTCCTACAATGAGCAGTTCTTC. Protein product: CASSEASRSYNEQFF.

The gene calls are TRBV29-1 and TRBJ2-7; D might be TRBD1 or TRBD2, each matching 5 bases. CDR1 and CDR2 (germline): SQVTM, ANQGSEA. The CDR3 consists of 14 residues. Trimming removed 3 bases from V and 0 bases from J, with 12 bases in between. CDR3 loop: CSVDSGTASYEQYF. In DNA form, the CDR3 reads TGCAGCGTTGATTCCGGGACCGCCTCCTACGAGCAGTACTTC.

A word on this clone: Additional DNA sequences in this sample encode the identical CDR3. The chain carries TRBV4-2 and TRBJ1-3; possibly TRBD1 for D (6 bases). Trimming cost V 2 bases and J 2 bases, with 7 bases left between them. The CDR3 sequence is 14 residues long. Germline values: CDR1 LGHNA, CDR2 YNFKEQ. CDR3 DNA: TGTGCCAGCAGCCAAACAGGGACTGGAAACACCATATATTTT. Translating gives CASSQTGTGNTIYF.

The V gene is TRBV11-1, the J gene TRBJ2-3; weak D call: TRBD1 (6 bases). Trimming removed 6 bases from V and 6 bases from J, with 13 bases in between. The CDR3 extends over 13 amino acids. Germline loops: CDR1 SGHAT, CDR2 FQDESV (reference sequence). The DNA for the CDR3 is TGTGCCAGCAGTCTCCACAGGGCGGATACGCAGTATTTT. Translating gives CASSLHRADTQYF.

This clone was seen a few times. This chain links TRBV5-1 with TRBJ2-1, with 11 bases lining up with TRBD2. The CDR3 contains 15 residues. The V and J ends lost 4 bases and 7 bases, in that order; junction bases with no gene match: 7. Germline V gene data show CDR1 as SGHRS and CDR2 as YFSETQ. Written as DNA, the CDR3 is TGCGCCAGCAGCGGTAGCGGGGGGGGTTTAAATGAGCAGTTCTTC. This sequence encodes CASSGSGGGLNEQFF.

Comments on this clone: The sample holds other DNA sequences that translate to the same CDR3. The V gene is TRBV5-1, the J gene TRBJ2-2; 8 nucleotides match TRBD2. The CDR3 spans 15 residues. The germline CDR1 and CDR2 sequences are SGHRS and YFSETQ. V shed 1 base, J shed 3 bases, and the junction held 2 bases outside the gene matches. The CDR3 nucleotides are TGCGCCAGCAGCTTGACCGGGGGGGACACCGGGGAGCTGTTTTTT. Its translation is CASSLTGGDTGELFF.

This clone was found once. The CDR3 spells CASSRMGQGGAGNTIYF. In nucleotides, the CDR3 is TGTGCCAGCAGCAGAATGGGACAGGGAGGTGCTGGAAACACCATATATTTT. The chain links TRBV5-4 to TRBJ1-3; TRBD1 agrees at 9 bases. The CDR3 loop spans 17 amino acids. With V trimmed by 4 bases and J by 2 bases, 10 bases remained unmatched. CDR1 is SGHNT and CDR2 is YYREEE in the germline V gene (reference sequence).

The rearrangement joins TRBV7-2 to TRBJ1-1; the D is unclear. This CDR3 comprises 14 residues. CDR1 SGHTA and CDR2 FQGNSA come from the germline V gene. V shed 1 base and J shed 4 bases, with 10 bases lying between them. CDR3 protein: CASSLGVLLTEAFF. The CDR3 DNA reads TGTGCCAGCAGCTTAGGGGTGTTACTCACTGAAGCTTTCTTT.

In its sample, this clone ranks as medium-sized. The gene calls are TRBV7-2 and TRBJ2-1; 12 nucleotides line up with TRBD2. Trimming took 5 bases from V and 5 from J; bases not matched to a gene: 4. Germline V lookup: CDR1 SGHTA, CDR2 FQGNSA. This CDR3 comprises 15 residues. DNA of the CDR3: TGTGCCAGCAGCCCAGGACTAGCGGGGAACAATGAGCAGTTCTTC. The encoded protein is CASSPGLAGNNEQFF.

This chain joins TRBV7-9 and TRBJ1-2; TRBD1 agrees at 8 bases. V trimming: 0 bases; J trimming: 3 bases; junction bases outside the gene matches: 6. The CDR3 is 16 residues long. CDR1 is SEHNR and CDR2 is FQNEAQ in the germline V gene (reference sequence). CDR3 sequence (DNA): TGTGCCAGCAGCTTAGCCCCGGGACAGGTCCACTATGGCTACACCTTC. It codes for CASSLAPGQVHYGYTF.

The chain couples TRBV28 to TRBJ1-4, with D tentatively TRBD1 (5 bases). This CDR3 is 15 amino acids long. From germline, CDR1 is MDHEN and CDR2 SYDVKM. V was shortened by 1 base and J by 8 bases, with 14 bases between the two germline ends. Here the CDR3 DNA reads TGTGCCAGCAGTTTATTGGTTGGGGGAGGGGAAAAACTGTTTTTT. It specifies CASSLLVGGGEKLFF.

This clone has only one observation. The chain combines TRBV7-9 with TRBJ2-2; D is perhaps TRBD2 (7 bases). Trimming stripped 4 bases from V and 1 base from J, with 16 bases between. CDR3 length: 17 amino acids. Germline loops: CDR1 SEHNR, CDR2 FQNEAQ (reference sequence). CDR3 DNA: TGTGCCAGCAGCTCCCACCGGGGGGCTCTGAACACCGGGGAGCTGTTTTTT. Amino acids: CASSSHRGALNTGELFF.

This clone has only one observation. The V and J genes are TRBV9 and TRBJ2-5; D is unresolved. CDR3 length: 14 residues. The germline gives CDR1 SGDLS, CDR2 YYNGEE. Trimming left V 4 bases short and J 5 bases short, with 15 bases between. This CDR3 is CASSPAPSWETQYF. The DNA for the CDR3 is TGTGCCAGCAGCCCGGCCCCGAGCTGGGAGACCCAGTACTTC.

V usage is TRBV6-5 and J usage is TRBJ1-2, with a tentative D call TRBD1 (6 bases). From germline, CDR1 is MNHEY and CDR2 SVGAGI. The V end lost 5 bases, the J end lost 4 bases, and 11 bases lay between the germline ends. The CDR3 loop spans 13 amino acids. The DNA for the CDR3 is TGTGCCAGCAGTCCGTCAGGGGTCTATGGCTACACCTTC. It codes for CASSPSGVYGYTF.